In this sample, the clone carrying this T cell receptor beta chain turned up many times. The target antigen is unknown. This CDR3 has 15 residues. Looked up from germline, CDR1 is ENHRY and CDR2 is SYGVKD. V was clipped by 6 bases and J by 5 bases; unmatched bases: 11. These data come from a study of T cells in Graves' hyperthyroidism and ophthalmopathy. Study-level points and caveats: Also found in blood were most expanded thyroid clonotypes above 0.001. Through a model of 13 V-J features, ophthalmopathy was separated from stable hyperthyroidism.

Exclusions: uncontrolled infection, other autoimmune disease, pregnancy, lactation. Using approximately 10 ml of fresh peripheral blood, PBMCs were prepared. RNA transcripts served as the template for amplifying TCR beta CDR3 regions. The TCR CDR3 first-round RT-PCR relied on the HTBI primer set. Using its own MiXCR run on the multiplex PCR reads, TCRdb lists one record per CDR3 protein. The sample has about 250,000 distinct CDR3 sequences, roughly a quarter seen once. The chain uses TRBV10-3 and TRBJ2-5; 8 nucleotides align to TRBD1. The receptor comes from a woman aged 40 to 50 with Graves' ophthalmopathy. Sequenced sample: blood. The CDR3 protein is CAISKAGGLGETQYF. The DNA of the CDR3 is TGTGCCATCAGCAAGGCAGGGGGCCTAGGGGAGACCCAGTACTTC.